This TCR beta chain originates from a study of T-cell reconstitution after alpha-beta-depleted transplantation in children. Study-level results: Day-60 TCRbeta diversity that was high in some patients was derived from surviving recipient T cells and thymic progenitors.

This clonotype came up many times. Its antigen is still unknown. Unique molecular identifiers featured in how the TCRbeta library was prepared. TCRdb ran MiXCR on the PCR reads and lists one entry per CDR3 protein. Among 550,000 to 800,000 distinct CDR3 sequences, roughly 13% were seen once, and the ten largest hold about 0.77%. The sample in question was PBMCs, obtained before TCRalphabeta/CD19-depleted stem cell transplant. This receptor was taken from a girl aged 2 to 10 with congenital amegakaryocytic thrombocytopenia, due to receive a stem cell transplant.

The CDR3 DNA is TGTGCCAGCAGACCCGGGACTACCTCCTACGAGCAGTACTTC. Encoded protein: CASRPGTTSYEQYF. The J gene is TRBJ2-7, the V gene TRBV6-1; the match to TRBD2 covers 7 bases. This CDR3 comprises 14 residues. The junction had 5 bases not matched to a gene; V was cut back by 6 bases and J by 0 bases. The V gene's germline CDR1 is MNHNS and CDR2 SASEGT.